This T cell receptor (beta chain) was observed in a study of cytomegalovirus exposure and HLA in healthy donors (dated by TCRdb to about 2017). For the wider study: In an earlier analysis of roughly 590 of the donors, 276 Gb of sequence data and 90 million to 120 million unique TCR beta sequences from about 180 million T cells were reported. Around 300 gigabases of sequencing data and 78 million or so unique TCR sequences were included in an early release covering 550 to 650 HLA-typed donors. Of the roughly 400 genotyped donors, approximately 83% fell in the genetic ancestry cluster associated with self-reported Caucasian donors. The aim of the study was to test whether cataloging public T cell receptors could identify signatures of past pathogen exposure. The study used immunosequencing to profile the T cell repertoires of about 670 subjects and linked those repertoires to cytomegalovirus serostatus. Along with the roughly 670-subject first cohort, a separate validation cohort of over a hundred different subjects was used. High-throughput TCR immunosequencing, statistical association of individual TCRs with disease status, and machine learning were combined to predict cytomegalovirus infection status. A later analysis re-analyzed previously published TCR beta repertoires from roughly 600 donors and added high-resolution HLA genotyping to study TCR occurrence patterns. In the later analysis, no new phenotypic data were used to find candidate immune exposures; instead, reliance was placed on TCR beta sequences and their occurrence across donors. An earlier analysis of 587 of the donors used high-throughput TCR beta sequencing to judge whether each TCR beta V gene segment behaved as functional or pseudogenic. Alongside the repertoire data, information on donor age, sex, ethnicity and CMV serostatus was compiled. A later genetic analysis took genome-wide SNP genotypes for about 55% of the roughly 670 donors and used that subset as a discovery cohort. All discovery cohort repertoires had been generated using a single sequencing platform. HLA typing covered class I and class II loci at four-digit resolution. The number of typed donors differed by locus: about 620-640 for A, B, C, DRB1 and DQB1; 500 to 550 for DQA1; about 600 for DPA1; and some 470 for DPB1. A few DR-DQ haplotypes were handled as single units for association and clustering because linkage in the cohort was strong. Among 398 genotyped donors of the cohort, an average of around 250,000 unique TCR beta nucleotide sequences was sequenced per donor, of which 15% to 20% were non-productive.

Libraries came from the immunoSEQ multiplex PCR assay. For the multiplex PCR, a mixture combining 60 forward primers for TCR Vbeta segments and 13 reverse primers for TCR Jbeta segments was used. Amplification of the CDR3 region of rearranged TCR beta genes was performed with a multiplex PCR assay on genomic DNA. The amplified TCR beta libraries were sequenced on the Illumina HiSeq System as 87-base-pair reads. Concerning the study's data processing: A later analysis counted approximately 84 million unique TCR beta chains across the approximately 700 repertoires, and around 12 million of these chains were shared by at least two donors. A nearest-neighbor algorithm error-corrected the raw reads and collapsed the reads into unique sequences, merging closely related sequences to remove PCR and sequencing errors. To assign V, D and J gene segments, CDR3 sequences were aligned to IMGT reference sequences. Each retained sequence needed at least a six-nucleotide match to both a V gene segment and a J gene segment. A rearrangement was called productive if the CDR3 had no stop codons and remained in frame with V and J, and every other rearrangement was called non-productive. CDR3 was defined according to IMGT convention as the region running from the second conserved V-encoded cysteine to the conserved J-encoded phenylalanine. Sequences without an unambiguous match to a single V gene segment were excluded from the earlier analysis of about 640 of the donors. An earlier analysis of approximately 590 of the donors classified V segments as functional when productive rearrangements were above 56.7% and as segregating when the standard deviation between donors was above 5%. A statistical classification framework was built to diagnose cytomegalovirus status from the catalog of TCR beta chain sequences. In a later analysis, TCR nucleotide sequences were compared against IMGT/GENE-DB human TR gene sequences so that V and J genes could be assigned. In a later analysis, CDR3 sequences and most-parsimonious VDJ recombination scenarios were assigned using the TCRdist pipeline. A later analysis defined each TCR beta chain by its CDR3 amino acid sequence plus V-gene family, and excluded reads lacking a unique V-gene family. In a later analysis, 450 to 600 highly shared, low-generation-probability nucleotide sequences were removed to address suspected cross-contamination and a sequencing artifact. For each public chain, a later analysis derived a clonal expansion index from normalized ranks of inferred template counts within each repertoire. In a later analysis, generation probabilities were computed using a VDJ recombination model fitted to out-of-frame rearrangements, and the results were checked against IGoR. In a later analysis, TCR-TCR, TCR-HLA and TCR-CMV co-occurrence was scored with hypergeometric tests, and a repertoire-size bias correction was applied to TCR pairs. To estimate false discovery rates, a later analysis permuted the HLA or CMV assignments 20 times. In a later analysis, co-occurring TCRs were grouped using DBSCAN, with TCRdist sequence similarity added in when clustering inside HLA-allele-positive subsets. Repertoires with fewer than 30,000 or more than 120,000 public chains were left out of co-occurrence clustering, as were about 5 repertoires with anomalous nucleotide sharing. TCRdb re-hosts the immuneACCESS table, in-frame sequences only. Its copies lack some clones; in the studies checked, an unresolved V gene accounts for under half of them, and the cause for the rest is not known. The V and J calls and clone size are taken from that table; D and trimming were inferred from the DNA. The sample table shows 130,000 to 150,000 clones, and roughly 80% are seen once. 3% to 3.5% of the sample is taken by the ten largest.

For this clone: Its recognized antigen is unknown. The input lacks base qualities; no much larger clone sits a single base away.

The CDR3, from cysteine to phenylalanine, totals 15 residues. Left in the record is the CDR3 DNA by itself, 45 bases read in frame from the first base. From the germline V gene (reference sequence), CDR1 is LNHDA and CDR2 is SQIVND. Germline trimming: 4 bases from V, 4 bases from J; junction bases outside gene matches: 5. The cohort consisted of 666 healthy bone marrow donors. Cohort members were all nominally healthy when sampled, although unrecorded immune exposures were likely present. The donor was CMV seronegative and was included in the group of hundreds of seronegative cohort members. A peripheral blood sample was provided by each donor, and peripheral blood mononuclear cells were used for TCR beta sequencing. The Qiagen DNeasy Blood Extraction Kit was used to extract genomic DNA from the blood cell samples. General conclusions and limits of the study: Cytomegalovirus status was reported to be diagnosed by the classifier with high specificity and sensitivity in both the original and validation cohorts. In a later analysis, TCR association rates were found to vary across HLA loci, with the most associated TCRs seen for DRB1 alleles and the fewest for HLA-C alleles. A further reported finding was that TCR beta sequences accurately predicted the HLA-A and HLA-B alleles for most subjects in the first cohort. Assigning TCR associations to individual alleles was difficult when HLA alleles, especially DR and DQ, strongly co-occurred. Roughly uniform sequencing depth across donors was assumed in presence/absence analyses, although this assumption may not hold. A cluster of highly shared sequence variants was judged likely to be a technical artifact of the sequencing pipeline. According to a later analysis, parvovirus B19, influenza, CMV and Epstein-Barr virus appeared linked to several top co-occurrence clusters. Some IMGT-functional V segments, including TRBV6-2 and TRBV6-3, could not be distinguished by the 87-base-pair reads and were therefore excluded. In vitro tests confirmed that three of the cytomegalovirus-associated TCR beta chains recognize cytomegalovirus antigens. According to a later analysis, most CMV-associated TCR beta chains appeared to be HLA-restricted, and the HLA associations seemed to be driven largely by CMV exposure. A total of fewer than 200 TCR beta chains were listed by the study as associated with cytomegalovirus. In a later genetic analysis, fewer N-insertions in productive TCRs were reported among donors in an Asian-associated ancestry cluster than the roughly 700-donor mean. Broadly in line with IMGT annotations, most TCR beta V segments showed up in productive rearrangements about 87% or about 30% of the time in an earlier analysis of several hundred of the donors. A later analysis associated 15,000 to 20,000 TCR beta sequences with specific HLA alleles at a false discovery rate of 0.05. Over 15 rarely observed V segments, including chromosome 9 orphons, were excluded from the earlier analysis of about 600 of the donors because counts were too low. The authors suggested that the approach could potentially be generalized to other disease states and immunological phenotypes. Immune exposure information for the cohort was limited to CMV serostatus. This cohort had only TCR beta chains sequenced, and the lack of alpha or paired-chain data limited which features could be detected. In a later analysis, HLA-associated TCR beta chains were found to be more clonally expanded and to have lower generation probabilities than equally common non-associated chains. Linkage disequilibrium might explain the correlated functional status among segregating V segments, but an unknown experimental factor could not be excluded. While some public TCRs were present in many individuals, most TCR sequences turned up only very rarely across donors. V-gene and J-gene trimming of TCR beta chains was associated with a missense DCLRE1C variant in a later genetic analysis, and the association was replicated in an independent cohort. Because HLA typing was unavailable for some donors at each locus, only the typed subset was used in association tests.

The source of this sequence is a male donor in good health and CMV-seronegative. Rearrangement joined TRBV19 to TRBJ2-3; 10 middle bases align to TRBD2. The sample taken for sequencing was PBMCs. The CDR3 loop reads CASSTLAGAADTQYF. In nucleotides, the sequence is TGTGCCAGTAGTACCCTAGCGGGAGCCGCAGATACGCAGTATTTT.